This TCR beta chain was observed in a study of CD8 T cells in ankylosing spondylitis (dated by TCRdb to about 2017). Regarding the research as a whole: The study profiled T cell receptor beta repertoires in healthy donors and ankylosing spondylitis patients to find disease-linked TCR variants. The whole study cohort included 108 healthy donors and some 27 ankylosing spondylitis patients. Peripheral blood samples were taken, and synovial fluid was additionally collected from ankylosing spondylitis patients. The paper's findings and limits, for the study overall: A CD8+ phenotype was shown by the disease-linked clones, which were found at relatively low frequencies in peripheral blood. A TCR beta motif made up of eight highly homologous amino acid variants appeared to be characteristic of blood from ankylosing spondylitis patients. Some motif variants were previously reported in synovial fluid and blood of reactive arthritis patients, suggesting common disease-initiation mechanisms. The disease-linked clones were reported as significantly enriched in matched synovial fluid samples from ankylosing spondylitis patients.

From the cysteine up to the phenylalanine, the CDR3 has a length of 14 residues. The only DNA kept is the CDR3, 42 bases in frame from the first base. CDR1 and CDR2 are drawn from the germline V gene: MDHEN, SYDVKM. A distance of 12 bases separates the germline ends of V and J, which lose 3 bases and 9 bases respectively. The sample was run on an Illumina HiSeq 2500. Quantitative 5'-RACE with molecular barcodes was used to prepare TCR beta libraries. In the paper's pipeline: A new computational method based on a probabilistic model of VDJ rearrangement was used to identify disease-linked TCR variants. Clones were called with MiXCR by TCRdb after fastp trimmed the public reads at Q25, and only in-frame beta chains were retained. Merged by CDR3 protein, the rows form single entries marked with the most common genes and DNA. The V and J calls follow TCRdb's processing rather than the paper's. For this sample there are a few hundred thousand distinct CDR3 sequences; around a tenth appear just once. The ten largest clones represent under 7% of the sample.

This clonotype was recorded a few times. The target of this receptor is not known. Base quality data are lacking; no much larger clone is found one base away. The sequence was collected from a male donor with ankylosing spondylitis or in good health (not recorded which). The sequenced material came from blood, either unsorted or a sorted T cell fraction (not recorded which). Recombination connected TRBV28 to TRBJ1-6, with an unclear D gene assignment. The CDR3 sequence is CASSFGDSSSPLHF. The DNA is as follows: TGTGCCAGCAGTTTCGGTGACTCTTCTTCACCCCTCCACTTT.